This section outlines one T cell receptor (beta chain) sequence together with its context. Its matching antigen is unknown. Sequence at one end of the junction differs from germline and may be a read error. The germline V gene has CDR1 SGHVS and CDR2 FQNEAQ. The length of the CDR3 is 18 residues. The data were taken from a study of T cell repertoires in cytomegalovirus infection. Study at large: Carrying CMV and the relevant HLA type showed in public TCR beta signatures. Notes on the study in general: The cumulative frequency of public TCR beta families identified carriers of CMV plus the relevant HLA. The study found HLA-C-restricted CMV-specific TCR beta clonotypes dominating the ex vivo response.

TCRdb ran MiXCR on the reads and lists one entry per CDR3 protein. The sample records nearly 450,000 distinct CDR3 sequences, under 40% being singletons. This TCR was sampled from a human donor in good health (CMV status not recorded). Some clones in this sample may be carry-over from other donors' samples. J is TRBJ1-5 and V is TRBV7-8, with 9 bases identical to TRBD1. Sequencing input: PBMCs. CDR3 amino acids: CASTSSGQGRGSNQPKHF. The CDR3 nucleotides are TGTGCCAGCACATCTTCGGGACAGGGAAGGGGTAGCAATCAGCCCAAGCATTTT.